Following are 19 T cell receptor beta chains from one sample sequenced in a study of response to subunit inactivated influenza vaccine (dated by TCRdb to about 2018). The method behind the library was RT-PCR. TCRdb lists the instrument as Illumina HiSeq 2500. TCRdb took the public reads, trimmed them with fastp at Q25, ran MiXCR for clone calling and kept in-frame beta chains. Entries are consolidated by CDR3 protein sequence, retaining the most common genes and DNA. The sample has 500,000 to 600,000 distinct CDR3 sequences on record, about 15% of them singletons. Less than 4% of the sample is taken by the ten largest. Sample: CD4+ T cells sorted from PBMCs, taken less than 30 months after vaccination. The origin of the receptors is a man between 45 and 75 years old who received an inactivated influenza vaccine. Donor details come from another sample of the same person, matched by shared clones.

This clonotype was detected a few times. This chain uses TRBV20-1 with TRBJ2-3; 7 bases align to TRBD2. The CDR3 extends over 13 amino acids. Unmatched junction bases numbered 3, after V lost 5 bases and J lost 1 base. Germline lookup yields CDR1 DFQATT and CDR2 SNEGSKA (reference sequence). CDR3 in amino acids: CSAQTSRTDTQYF. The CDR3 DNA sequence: TGCAGTGCTCAGACTAGCCGCACAGATACGCAGTATTTT.

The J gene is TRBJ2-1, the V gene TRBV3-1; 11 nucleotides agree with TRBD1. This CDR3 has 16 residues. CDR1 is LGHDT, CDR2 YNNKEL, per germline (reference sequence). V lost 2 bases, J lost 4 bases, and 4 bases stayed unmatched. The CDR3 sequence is CASSQPGTGGYNEQFF. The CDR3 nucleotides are TGTGCCAGCAGCCAACCCGGGACAGGGGGATACAATGAGCAGTTCTTC.

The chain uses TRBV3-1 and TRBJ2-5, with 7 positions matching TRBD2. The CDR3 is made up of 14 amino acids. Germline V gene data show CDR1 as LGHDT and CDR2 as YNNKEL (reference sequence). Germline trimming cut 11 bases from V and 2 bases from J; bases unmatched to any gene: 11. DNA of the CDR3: TGTGCCTCCCGGGGCGGCGGGAGACAAGAGACCCAGTACTTC. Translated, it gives CASRGGGRQETQYF.

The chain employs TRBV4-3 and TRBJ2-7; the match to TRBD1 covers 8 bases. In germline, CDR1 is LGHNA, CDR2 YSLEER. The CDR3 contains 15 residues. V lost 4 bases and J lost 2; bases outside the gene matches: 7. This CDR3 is CASSPSGTGTYEQYF. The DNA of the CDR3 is TGCGCCAGCAGCCCTTCCGGGACAGGAACCTACGAGCAGTACTTC.

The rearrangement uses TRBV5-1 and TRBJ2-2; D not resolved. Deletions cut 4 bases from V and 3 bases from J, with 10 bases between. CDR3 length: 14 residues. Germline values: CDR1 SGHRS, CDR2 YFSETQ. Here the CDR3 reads CASSPVSYTGELFF. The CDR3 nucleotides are TGCGCCAGCAGCCCCGTCTCGTACACCGGGGAGCTGTTTTTT.

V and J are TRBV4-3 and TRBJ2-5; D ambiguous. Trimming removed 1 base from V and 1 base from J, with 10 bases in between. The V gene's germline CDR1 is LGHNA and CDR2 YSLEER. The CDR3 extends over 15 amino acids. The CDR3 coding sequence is TGCGCCAGCAGCCAAGGCATCGGCAGCCAAGAGACCCAGTACTTC. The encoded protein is CASSQGIGSQETQYF.

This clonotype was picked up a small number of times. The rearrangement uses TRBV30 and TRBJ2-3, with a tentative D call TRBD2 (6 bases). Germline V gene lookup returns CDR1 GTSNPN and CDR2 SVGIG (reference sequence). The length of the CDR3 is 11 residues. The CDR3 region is CAVAGIDTQYF. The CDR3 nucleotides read TGTGCGGTGGCGGGAATAGATACGCAGTATTTT.

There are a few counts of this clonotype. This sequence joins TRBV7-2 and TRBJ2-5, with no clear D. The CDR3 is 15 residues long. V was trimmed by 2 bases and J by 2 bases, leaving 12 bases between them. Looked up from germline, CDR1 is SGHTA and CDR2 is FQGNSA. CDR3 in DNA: TGTGCCAGCAGCTTACAACCCAGCCCTCAAGAGACCCAGTACTTC. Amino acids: CASSLQPSPQETQYF. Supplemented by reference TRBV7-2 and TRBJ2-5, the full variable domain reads GAGVSQSPSNKVTEKGKDVELRCDPISGHTALYWYRQSLGQGLEFLIYFQGNSAPDKSGLPSDRFSAERTGGSVSTLTIQRTQQEDSAVYLCASSLQPSPQETQYFGPGTRLLVL.

The CDR3, as DNA: TGTGCCAGCAGCGACAGGGGGCATGGGGCCAACGTCCTGACTTTC. Translating gives CASSDRGHGANVLTF. The chain employs TRBV9 and TRBJ2-6; 9 nucleotides agree with TRBD1. CDR3 size: 15 residues. Germline V lookup: CDR1 SGDLS, CDR2 YYNGEE. Trimming removed 3 bases from V and 3 bases from J; junction bases left unmatched: 1.

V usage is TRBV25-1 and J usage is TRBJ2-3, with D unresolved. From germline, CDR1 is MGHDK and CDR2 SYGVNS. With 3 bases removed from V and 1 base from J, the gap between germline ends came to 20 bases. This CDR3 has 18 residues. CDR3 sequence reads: CASSDHLTGASGTDTQYF. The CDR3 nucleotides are TGTGCCAGCAGTGACCATTTAACTGGCGCAAGCGGCACAGATACGCAGTATTTT.

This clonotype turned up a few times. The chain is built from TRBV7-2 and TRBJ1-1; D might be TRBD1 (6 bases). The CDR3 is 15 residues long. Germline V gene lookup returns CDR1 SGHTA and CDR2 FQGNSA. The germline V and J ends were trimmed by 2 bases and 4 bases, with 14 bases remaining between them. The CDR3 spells CASSLRGGRTTEAFF. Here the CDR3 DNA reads TGTGCCAGCAGCTTACGCGGGGGGCGCACCACTGAAGCTTTCTTT.

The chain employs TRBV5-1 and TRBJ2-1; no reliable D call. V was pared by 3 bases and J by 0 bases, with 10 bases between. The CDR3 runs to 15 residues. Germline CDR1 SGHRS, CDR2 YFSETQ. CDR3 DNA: TGCGCCAGCAGCTCCGAATATAGCTCCTACAATGAGCAGTTCTTC. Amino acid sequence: CASSSEYSSYNEQFF.

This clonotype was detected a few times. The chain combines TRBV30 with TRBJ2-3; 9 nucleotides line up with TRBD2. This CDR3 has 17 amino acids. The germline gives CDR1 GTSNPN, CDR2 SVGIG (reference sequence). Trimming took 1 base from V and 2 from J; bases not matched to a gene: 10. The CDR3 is CAWSGLPLAGLTDTQYF. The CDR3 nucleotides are TGTGCCTGGAGTGGACTTCCCCTAGCGGGGCTCACAGATACGCAGTATTTT. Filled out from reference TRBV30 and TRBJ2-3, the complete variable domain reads SQTIHQWPATLVQPVGSPLSLECTVEGTSNPNLYWYRQAAGRGLQLLFYSVGIGQISSEVPQNLSASRPQDRQFILSSKKLLLSDSGFYLCAWSGLPLAGLTDTQYFGPGTRLTVL.

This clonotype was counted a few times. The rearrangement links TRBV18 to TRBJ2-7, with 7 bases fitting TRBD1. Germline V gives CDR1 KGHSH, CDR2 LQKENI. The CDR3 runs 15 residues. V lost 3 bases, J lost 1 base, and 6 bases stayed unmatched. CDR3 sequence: CASSPTGTPSYEQYF. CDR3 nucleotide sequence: TGTGCCAGCTCACCGACAGGGACCCCTTCCTACGAGCAGTACTTC. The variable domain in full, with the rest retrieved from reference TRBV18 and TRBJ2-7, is NAGVMQNPRHLVRRRGQEARLRCSPMKGHSHVYWYRQLPEEGLKFMVYLQKENIIDESGMPKERFSAEFPKEGPSILRIQQVVRGDSAAYFCASSPTGTPSYEQYFGPGTRLTVT.

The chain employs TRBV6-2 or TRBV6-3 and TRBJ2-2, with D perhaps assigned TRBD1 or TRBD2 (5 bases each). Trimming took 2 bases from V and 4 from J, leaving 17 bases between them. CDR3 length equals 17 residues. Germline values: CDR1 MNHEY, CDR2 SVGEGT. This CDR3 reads CASSYRGLRGGTGELFF. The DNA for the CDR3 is TGTGCCAGCAGTTACCGGGGCCTGAGGGGTGGCACCGGGGAGCTGTTTTTT.

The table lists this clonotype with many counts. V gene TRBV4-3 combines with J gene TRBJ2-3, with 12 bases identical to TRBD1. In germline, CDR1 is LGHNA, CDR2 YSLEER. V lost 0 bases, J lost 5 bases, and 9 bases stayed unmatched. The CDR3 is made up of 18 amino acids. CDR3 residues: CASSQDLPGQGAQDTQYF. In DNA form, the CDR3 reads TGCGCCAGCAGCCAAGATCTCCCGGGACAGGGGGCCCAAGATACGCAGTATTTT.

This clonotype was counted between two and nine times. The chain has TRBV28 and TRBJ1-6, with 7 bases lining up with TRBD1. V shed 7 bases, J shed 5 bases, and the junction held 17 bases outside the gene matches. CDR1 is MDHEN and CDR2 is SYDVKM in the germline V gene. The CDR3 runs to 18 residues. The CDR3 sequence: CASKLGRQQGVNNSPLHF. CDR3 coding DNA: TGTGCCAGCAAATTGGGACGGCAGCAGGGGGTCAATAATTCACCCCTCCACTTT.

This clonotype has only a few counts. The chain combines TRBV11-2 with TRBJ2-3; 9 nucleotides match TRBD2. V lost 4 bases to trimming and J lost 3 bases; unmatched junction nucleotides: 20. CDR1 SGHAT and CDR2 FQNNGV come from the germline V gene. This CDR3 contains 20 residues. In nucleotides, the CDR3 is TGTGCCAGCAGCTCCCGGCGGGGGGGCACGCCGGGGGGTTATACAGATACGCAGTATTTT. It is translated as CASSSRRGGTPGGYTDTQYF.

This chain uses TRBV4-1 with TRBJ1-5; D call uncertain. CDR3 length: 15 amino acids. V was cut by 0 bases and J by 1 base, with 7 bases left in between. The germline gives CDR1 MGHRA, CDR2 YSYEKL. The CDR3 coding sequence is TGCGCCAGCAGCCAAGACAGGTTGAGCAATCAGCCCCAGCATTTT. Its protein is CASSQDRLSNQPQHF.